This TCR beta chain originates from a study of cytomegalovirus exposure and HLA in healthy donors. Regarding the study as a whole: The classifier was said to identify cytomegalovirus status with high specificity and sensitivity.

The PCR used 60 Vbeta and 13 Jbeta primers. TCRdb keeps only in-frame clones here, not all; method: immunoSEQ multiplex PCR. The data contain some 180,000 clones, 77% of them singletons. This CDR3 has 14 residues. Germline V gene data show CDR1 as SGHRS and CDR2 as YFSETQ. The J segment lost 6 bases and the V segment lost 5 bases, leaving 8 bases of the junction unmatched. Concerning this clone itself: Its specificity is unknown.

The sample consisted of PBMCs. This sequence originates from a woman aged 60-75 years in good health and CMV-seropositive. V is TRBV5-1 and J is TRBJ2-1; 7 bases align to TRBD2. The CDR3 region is CASRLAIVGNEQFF. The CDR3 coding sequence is TGCGCCAGCAGACTAGCGATCGTGGGCAATGAGCAGTTCTTC.